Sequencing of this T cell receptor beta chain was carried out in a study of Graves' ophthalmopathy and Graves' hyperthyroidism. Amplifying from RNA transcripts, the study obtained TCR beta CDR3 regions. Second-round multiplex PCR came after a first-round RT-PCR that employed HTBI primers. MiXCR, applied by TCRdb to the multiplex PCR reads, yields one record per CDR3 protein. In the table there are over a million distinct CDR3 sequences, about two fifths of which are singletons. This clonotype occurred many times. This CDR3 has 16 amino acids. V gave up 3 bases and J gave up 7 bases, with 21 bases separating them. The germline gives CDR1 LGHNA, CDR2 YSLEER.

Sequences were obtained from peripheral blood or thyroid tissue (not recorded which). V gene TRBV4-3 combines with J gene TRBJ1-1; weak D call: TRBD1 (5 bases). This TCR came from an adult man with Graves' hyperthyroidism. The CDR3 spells CASSHVAGTDKGEAFF. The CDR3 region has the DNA TGCGCCAGCAGCCACGTTGCCGGGACGGACAAGGGTGAAGCTTTCTTT.